The present T cell receptor beta chain was sequenced within a study of shared clonotypes between healthy human individuals. Overall study findings and caveats: Relative to their counterparts shared across all four donors, non-shared clonotypes exhibited diminished generation probabilities. It was anticipated that sequencing depth would influence how many clonotypes donors shared.

Germline V CDR1 and CDR2: LNHDA, SQIVND (reference sequence). The CDR3 has 13 amino acids. With 4 bases removed from V and 3 bases from J, the gap between germline ends came to 7 bases. Turning to this clone: As yet, its antigen is unknown.

The repertoire was sequenced with immunoSEQ multiplex PCR; TCRdb's copy has only in-frame clones and lacks some. The table has around 1.9 million clones, over 85% seen once; the top ten hold less than 2%. CD8 cells regarded as naive lacked CD45RO, were positively chosen for CCR7, and omitted terminally differentiated effector memory CD45RA+ cells. The TCR was taken from a young man in good health. Some clones in this sample may be carry-over from other donors' samples. Sample: naive CD8+ T cells from PBMCs. This chain uses TRBV19 with TRBJ1-3; D is ambiguous. The CDR3: CASSSRVGNTIYF. For the CDR3, the DNA is TGTGCCAGTAGTAGTAGGGTTGGAAACACCATATATTTT.